This passage covers 31 T cell receptor beta chains from one sample sequenced in a study of blood T cell repertoires in COVID-19. Assay used: immunoSEQ multiplex PCR; TCRdb lists only in-frame clones, some missing. The sample carries over 200,000 clones, 88% recorded once. Sample: peripheral blood. Receptors originate from a human donor in a cohort sampled during active COVID-19.

The rearrangement links TRBV14 to TRBJ1-1; a possible D gene is TRBD1 (5 bases). CDR1 is SGHDN and CDR2 is FVKESK in the germline V gene. Trimming left V 4 bases short and J 5 bases short, with 17 bases between. This CDR3 is 15 amino acids long. CDR3 in amino acids: CASSPFRRRGTEAFF. CDR3 nucleotides: TGTGCCAGCAGCCCGTTTAGGAGGCGGGGGACTGAAGCTTTCTTT.

This clone was seen a handful of times. The chain joins TRBV3-1 (or the pseudogene TRBV3-2) to TRBJ1-2; 8 nucleotides agree with TRBD1. Germline values: CDR1 LGHDT, CDR2 YNNKEL (reference sequence). There are 15 residues in the CDR3. After removal of 5 bases from V and 0 bases from J, the junction contained 5 bases not matched to a gene. The CDR3 here is CASSKTGGSNYGYTF. CDR3 sequence (DNA): TGTGCCAGCAGCAAAACAGGGGGATCTAACTATGGCTACACCTTC.

This clone was counted once. In DNA form, the CDR3 reads TGTGCCAGCAGAGAGATCTCTGGAAACACCATATATTTT. Translating gives CASREISGNTIYF. The chain combines TRBV5-4 with TRBJ1-3; D remains unclear. Deletions cut 5 bases from V and 0 bases from J, with 6 bases between. Germline CDR1 and CDR2: SGHNT and YYREEE (reference sequence). The CDR3 covers 13 residues.

J is TRBJ2-7 and V is TRBV19, with 10 bases identical to TRBD2. CDR3 length: 15 amino acids. Germline CDR1 and CDR2: LNHDA and SQIVND (reference sequence). The V segment lost 6 bases and the J segment 0 bases; nucleotides outside the gene matches: 5. CDR3 residues: CASSPSSGSSYEQYF. CDR3 sequence (DNA): TGTGCCAGTAGCCCTTCTAGCGGGAGCTCCTACGAGCAGTACTTC.

This chain uses TRBV11-2 with TRBJ1-2; TRBD1 might be the D (5 bases). Between the trimmed V and J ends, which lost 3 bases and 6 bases, there was a span of 11 bases. Germline V CDR1 and CDR2: SGHAT, FQNNGV. The CDR3 contains 13 residues. CDR3 region: CASSLGGRNGYTF. CDR3 bases: TGTGCCAGCAGCTTGGGGGGACGAAATGGCTACACCTTC.

The CDR3 DNA follows: TGTGCCAGCAGCCAAGATTTCCAGGATCTCATGAACACTGAAGCTTTCTTT. The encoded protein is CASSQDFQDLMNTEAFF. This chain joins TRBV14 and TRBJ1-1; no definite D call. Germline CDR1 and CDR2: SGHDN and FVKESK. The CDR3 has 17 residues. V lost 0 bases, J lost 0 bases, and 14 bases lay in between.

The chain carries TRBV5-6 and TRBJ2-1; a weak D match, TRBD2 (5 bases). Germline values: CDR1 SGHDT, CDR2 YYEEEE. The CDR3 runs to 14 residues. The V end lost 4 bases, the J end lost 5 bases, and 13 bases lay between the germline ends. Written as DNA, the CDR3 is TGTGCCAGCAGCGCGGACTCACTGCACAATGAGCAGTTCTTC. Translated: CASSADSLHNEQFF.

The V gene is TRBV30, the J gene TRBJ2-5, with TRBD2 matching over 9 bases. The CDR3 totals 15 residues. Germline trimming cut 5 bases from V and 5 bases from J; bases unmatched to any gene: 12. In germline, CDR1 is GTSNPN, CDR2 SVGIG (reference sequence). The CDR3 DNA follows: TGTGCCTGGGCCCCCGGTGGGACTAGCATGGAGACCCAGTACTTC. It translates to CAWAPGGTSMETQYF.

This chain joins TRBV30 and TRBJ1-2, with D unresolved. Trimming took off 0 bases at V and 6 bases at J, with 8 bases between the two ends. CDR3 size: 12 residues. CDR1 is GTSNPN and CDR2 is SVGIG in the germline V gene (reference sequence). The CDR3 DNA reads TGTGCCTGGAGTGTATTCAGTAATGGCTACACCTTC. It is translated as CAWSVFSNGYTF.

This chain joins TRBV21-1 and TRBJ2-1; TRBD2 was called by the table and not checked on the DNA. TRBV21-1 represents a pseudogene. This CDR3 region has 16 residues. The CDR3 DNA is TGTGCCAGCACCCCACGGGTCCTATTCTCCTACAATGAGCAGTTCTTC. It translates to CASTPRVLFSYNEQFF.

The V and J genes are TRBV7-9 and TRBJ1-2, with D possibly TRBD1 on 6 matching bases. Germline CDR1 and CDR2: SEHNR and FQNEAQ (reference sequence). V was shortened by 5 bases and J by 2 bases, with 12 bases between the two germline ends. This CDR3 is 14 amino acids long. CDR3 sequence (DNA): TGTGCCAGCAGCCTACACAGGGCGAACTATGGCTACACCTTC. Its translation: CASSLHRANYGYTF. Using reference TRBV7-9 and TRBJ1-2 for the parts outside the CDR3, the full variable domain is DTGVSQNPRHKITKRGQNVTFRCDPISEHNRLYWYRQTLGQGPEFLTYFQNEAQLEKSRLLSDRFSAERPKGSFSTLEIQRTEQGDSAMYLCASSLHRANYGYTFGSGTRLTVV.

This clone has only one observation. J is TRBJ2-1 and V is TRBV19; D is undetermined. This CDR3 comprises 12 residues. The V end was cut by 5 bases, the J end by 7 bases, with 9 bases between. Germline loops: CDR1 LNHDA, CDR2 SQIVND (reference sequence). The CDR3 protein is CASSLRLNEQFF. In nucleotides, the CDR3 is TGTGCCAGTAGTCTCAGGTTGAATGAGCAGTTCTTC. Full variable domain (remainder filled in from reference TRBV19 and TRBJ2-1): DGGITQSPKYLFRKEGQNVTLSCEQNLNHDAMYWYRQDPGQGLRLIYYSQIVNDFQKGDIAEGYSVSREKKESFPLTVTSAQKNPTAFYLCASSLRLNEQFFGPGTRLTVL.

The chain carries TRBV4-3 and TRBJ2-7; a weak D match, TRBD1 (6 bases). Trimming took 4 bases from V and 2 from J, leaving 15 bases between them. Germline V gene sequence: CDR1 LGHNA, CDR2 YSLEER. The CDR3 is 15 amino acids. The CDR3 region is CASSRATDSPYEQYF. In DNA form, the CDR3 reads TGCGCCAGCAGCCGAGCGACGGACAGTCCCTACGAGCAGTACTTC.

The rearrangement uses TRBV18 and TRBJ1-3, with D hard to call. This CDR3 has 15 residues. Trimming took off 1 base at V and 2 bases at J, with 9 bases between the two ends. Germline CDR1 KGHSH, CDR2 LQKENI. CDR3 bases: TGTGCCAGCTCACCACGGCAGGCAGCTGGAAACACCATATATTTT. Translation gives CASSPRQAAGNTIYF.

The rearrangement joins TRBV5-5 to TRBJ1-2; 7 bases fit TRBD1. This CDR3 is 18 amino acids long. Germline CDR1 and CDR2: SGHKS and YYEKEE (reference sequence). Trimming at V came to 5 bases and at J to 8 bases, leaving 24 bases not matched to a gene. CDR3 coding DNA: TGTGCCAGCAGTCTTACTATTAGAGGGCAGGGGGTACTCTGGGGCTACACCTTC. It encodes CASSLTIRGQGVLWGYTF.

V and J are TRBV7-2 and TRBJ2-5; 7 nucleotides agree with TRBD2. V trimming: 0 bases; J trimming: 3 bases; junction bases outside the gene matches: 1. The V gene's germline CDR1 is SGHTA and CDR2 FQGNSA. The CDR3 is 14 residues long. The CDR3 sequence: CASSLAGGKETQYF. The CDR3 DNA reads as TGTGCCAGCAGCTTAGCGGGGGGGAAAGAGACCCAGTACTTC.

The chain combines TRBV2 with TRBJ1-4; unclear D gene. This CDR3 is built from 14 residues. V was cut by 8 bases and J by 0 bases, with 10 bases left in between. Looked up from germline, CDR1 is SNHLY and CDR2 is FYNNEI. CDR3: CASCPQTTNEKLFF. The CDR3 region has the DNA TGTGCCAGCTGTCCACAGACAACTAATGAAAAACTGTTTTTT.

V usage is TRBV7-9 and J usage is TRBJ2-6; D perhaps matches TRBD2 (5 bases). Trimming cost V 7 bases and J 3 bases, with 22 bases left between them. In germline, CDR1 is SEHNR, CDR2 FQNEAQ (reference sequence). This CDR3 comprises 18 residues. CDR3 sequence (DNA): TGTGCCAGCAACCTCCCGGTAGGAGGCCTCCATGGGGCCAACGTCCTGACTTTC. Translating it yields CASNLPVGGLHGANVLTF.

The gene calls are TRBV4-1 and TRBJ2-7; TRBD1 matches at 7 bases. Germline assignment: CDR1 MGHRA and CDR2 YSYEKL. The CDR3 sequence is 18 residues long. V lost 2 bases, J lost 2 bases, and 15 bases stayed unmatched. The CDR3 loop reads CASSQQDFFPGQPYEQYF. CDR3 DNA: TGCGCCAGCAGCCAACAAGATTTCTTCCCGGGACAGCCCTACGAGCAGTACTTC.

The rearrangement joins TRBV7-2 to TRBJ1-1; tentative D call: TRBD1 (5 bases). The germline V gene has CDR1 SGHTA and CDR2 FQGNSA. V lost 2 bases to trimming and J lost 6 bases, with 13 bases between them. There are 14 residues in the CDR3. DNA of the CDR3: TGTGCCAGCAGCTTATACCCGGGCAGGGCTGAAGCTTTCTTT. As protein: CASSLYPGRAEAFF.

The chain combines TRBV4-3 with TRBJ1-6, with unresolved D. The germline CDR1 and CDR2 sequences are LGHNA and YSLEER. The V gene lost 0 bases and the J gene lost 5 bases, with 8 bases spanning the gap. The CDR3 is 15 residues long. This CDR3 reads CASSQDTENNSPLHF. CDR3 nucleotides: TGCGCCAGCAGCCAAGATACGGAGAATAATTCACCCCTCCACTTT.

CDR3 amino acids: CASSLGNDRLPYEQYF. The DNA of the CDR3 is TGTGCCAGCAGCTTAGGGAACGACAGGCTGCCTTACGAGCAGTACTTC. The chain joins TRBV11-2 to TRBJ2-7; D possibly corresponds to TRBD1 (6 bases). The CDR3 covers 16 residues. Germline lookup yields CDR1 SGHAT and CDR2 FQNNGV. The V end was cut by 1 base, the J end by 4 bases, with 17 bases between.

This clone was counted a few times. V and J are TRBV7-2 and TRBJ1-6; TRBD1 aligns across 10 bases. Germline CDR1 SGHTA, CDR2 FQGNSA. This CDR3 region has 15 residues. Losses at the gene ends were 2 bases for V and 7 bases for J; bases not matched to a gene: 2. The CDR3 protein is CASSLLDRGNSPLHF. CDR3 in DNA: TGTGCCAGCAGCTTATTGGACAGGGGGAATTCACCCCTCCACTTT.

The chain carries TRBV19 and TRBJ2-2; a possible D gene is TRBD2 (6 bases). V lost 1 base to trimming and J lost 7 bases, with 10 bases between them. Germline lookup yields CDR1 LNHDA and CDR2 SQIVND (reference sequence). This CDR3 contains 14 residues. The CDR3 loop reads CASSIGRGRGELFF. The DNA for the CDR3 is TGTGCCAGTAGTATAGGGAGGGGCCGCGGGGAGCTGTTTTTT.

The chain joins TRBV6-6 to TRBJ2-7; maybe TRBD2 (6 bases). The CDR3 is 13 amino acids. Germline V gives CDR1 MNHNY, CDR2 SVGAGI (reference sequence). Between the trimmed V and J ends, which lost 5 bases and 7 bases, there was a span of 15 bases. CDR3 region: CASSPPGGEEQYF. The CDR3 DNA reads as TGTGCCAGCAGTCCGCCCGGCGGGGAGGAGCAGTACTTC.

This clone was found once. The chain links TRBV27 to TRBJ2-7; 10 bases are a match to TRBD2. Trimming removed 2 bases from V and 3 bases from J; junction bases left unmatched: 10. Germline V gene data show CDR1 as MNHEY and CDR2 as SMNVEV (reference sequence). The CDR3 is 17 amino acids. The CDR3 here is CASSLDLGTSAIYEQYF. As DNA, the CDR3 is TGTGCCAGCAGTTTAGATCTCGGGACTAGCGCTATCTACGAGCAGTACTTC.

The chain is built from TRBV28 and TRBJ1-5; the D is unclear. CDR3 length: 12 amino acids. In germline, CDR1 is MDHEN, CDR2 SYDVKM. Trimming pared 10 bases from V and 7 bases from J, leaving 14 bases between. The CDR3 spells CATLGFSQPQHF. Written as DNA, the CDR3 is TGTGCCACTCTAGGTTTTAGCCAGCCCCAGCATTTT.

The chain uses TRBV28 and TRBJ2-5, with 10 bases matching TRBD1. Germline CDR1 is MDHEN and CDR2 is SYDVKM. The CDR3 extends over 19 amino acids. Trimming took 3 bases from V and 4 from J; bases not matched to a gene: 17. The CDR3: CASSFGGMWGQGTSETQYF. CDR3 DNA sequence: TGTGCCAGCAGTTTTGGGGGCATGTGGGGACAGGGGACCTCAGAGACCCAGTACTTC.

This clone was seen a handful of times. V and J are TRBV9 and TRBJ2-3; D not resolved. CDR1 and CDR2 (germline): SGDLS, YYNGEE. The V end was cut by 0 bases, the J end by 1 base, with 9 bases between. There are 15 residues in the CDR3. CDR3 nucleotides: TGTGCCAGCAGCGTAGGTCCCCAGGGCACAGATACGCAGTATTTT. Translating gives CASSVGPQGTDTQYF.

V is TRBV9 and J is TRBJ2-1; 11 bases line up with TRBD2. The CDR3 spans 21 residues. Germline CDR1 and CDR2: SGDLS and YYNGEE. The V segment lost 0 bases and the J segment 0 bases; nucleotides outside the gene matches: 14. CDR3: CASSVVGSGNLAGGSYNEQFF. CDR3 coding DNA: TGTGCCAGCAGCGTAGTGGGGAGCGGGAATCTAGCGGGGGGCTCCTACAATGAGCAGTTCTTC. Full variable domain (outside the CDR3, taken from reference TRBV9 and TRBJ2-1): DSGVTQTPKHLITATGQRVTLRCSPRSGDLSVYWYQQSLDQGLQFLIQYYNGEERAKGNILERFSAQQFPDLHSELNLSSLELGDSALYFCASSVVGSGNLAGGSYNEQFFGPGTRLTVL.

V usage is TRBV6-5 and J usage is TRBJ1-6; no clear D. CDR1 is MNHEY and CDR2 is SVGAGI in the germline V gene. This CDR3 is 16 amino acids long. The V end was cut by 0 bases, the J end by 10 bases, with 16 bases between. CDR3 residues: CASSYSSSPGRSPLHF. CDR3 sequence (DNA): TGTGCCAGCAGTTACTCGTCCTCTCCGGGTCGGTCACCCCTCCACTTT.